This T cell receptor (beta chain) was identified in a study of blood T cell repertoires in COVID-19. Everyone who took part was roughly 18 to 89 years old, and they came from roughly 25 US areas. Repertoires were generated with immunoSEQ multiplex PCR, while TCRdb's copy carries only in-frame clones and drops some. This sample has around 300,000 clones, with under 90% found just once. From germline, CDR1 is SGHNT and CDR2 YYREEE (reference sequence). The length of the CDR3 is 15 residues. V was shortened by 3 bases and J by 5 bases, with 15 bases between the two germline ends. The clonotype was recovered from a woman aged 60-70 years who had recovered from COVID-19. V usage is TRBV5-4 and J usage is TRBJ2-4; D perhaps matches TRBD1 (5 bases). The sequencing sample was made of PBMCs or T cells enriched from blood (not recorded which). CDR3 in amino acids: CASSSREGGQNIQYF. CDR3 nucleotide sequence: TGTGCCAGCAGCTCCAGGGAAGGTGGCCAAAACATTCAGTACTTC.